One sample yielded the 15 T cell receptor beta chains listed below, sequenced in a study of blood T cell repertoires in COVID-19. The protocol was immunoSEQ multiplex PCR, while the TCRdb copy is restricted to in-frame clones and leaves out a portion. The table has some 150,000 clones, more than 80% seen once. The specimen was peripheral blood. These receptors all stem from a human donor with acute or convalescent COVID-19. The donor label of this sample is uncertain.

This clone was counted only a few times. The rearrangement uses TRBV6-2 or TRBV6-3 and TRBJ2-1, with TRBD2 identical over 11 bases. The trim removed 2 bases at V and 6 bases at J, leaving 3 bases unmatched. The CDR3 has 15 residues. Germline CDR1 and CDR2: MNHEY and SVGEGT. The CDR3 DNA reads as TGTGCCAGCAGTTACGGTGGACTAGCGGGCAATGAGCAGTTCTTC. Amino acids: CASSYGGLAGNEQFF.

This clone was seen a single time. The chain employs TRBV19 and TRBJ1-1, with 8 bases aligning to TRBD1. After removal of 5 bases from V and 3 bases from J, the junction contained 11 bases not matched to a gene. CDR1 and CDR2 from the germline V gene are LNHDA and SQIVND (reference sequence). The CDR3 length is 16 residues. The CDR3 region has the DNA TGTGCCAGTAGTTTACCGGGACAGGCCTTGCACACTGAAGCTTTCTTT. Translation: CASSLPGQALHTEAFF.

V gene TRBV4-1 combines with J gene TRBJ1-3; D remains unclear. The CDR3 has 14 amino acids. Germline V gene lookup returns CDR1 MGHRA and CDR2 YSYEKL. V was clipped by 6 bases and J by 8 bases, with 17 bases between them. The CDR3 bases are TGCGCCAGCAGTCGAGCCCAGGTCTCAGACACCATATATTTT. This encodes CASSRAQVSDTIYF.

V usage is TRBV10-1 and J usage is TRBJ2-3; D is uncertain. The CDR3 is made up of 13 amino acids. The germline V and J ends were trimmed by 4 bases and 5 bases, with 10 bases remaining between them. The V gene's germline CDR1 is WNHNN and CDR2 SYGVQD (reference sequence). CDR3 protein: CASSGYLGDTQYF. The CDR3, as DNA: TGCGCCAGCAGTGGCTACCTAGGAGATACGCAGTATTTT.

The chain links TRBV29-1 to TRBJ2-3, with no clear D. V was shortened by 5 bases and J by 2 bases, with 8 bases between the two germline ends. The CDR3 spans 12 residues. Germline CDR1 is SQVTM and CDR2 is ANQGSEA. The DNA for the CDR3 is TGCAGCGTTCTCGAGTTCACAGATACGCAGTATTTT. Translating gives CSVLEFTDTQYF.

This chain links TRBV10-3 with TRBJ2-7; 8 positions agree with TRBD1. Germline V gene sequence: CDR1 ENHRY, CDR2 SYGVKD. The CDR3 loop spans 13 amino acids. V lost 2 bases, J lost 4 bases, and 1 base stayed unmatched. For the CDR3, the DNA is TGTGCCATCAGTGAGGGGACAGGATACGAGCAGTACGTC. Protein product: CAISEGTGYEQYV.

V usage is TRBV7-6 and J usage is TRBJ2-2; a possible D gene is TRBD2 (5 bases). CDR3 length: 15 residues. Germline lookup yields CDR1 SGHVS and CDR2 FNYEAQ. Trimming took 2 bases from V and 6 from J, leaving 13 bases between them. This chain's CDR3 is CASSLNPDGAGELFF. The CDR3 region has the DNA TGTGCCAGCAGCTTAAACCCTGACGGGGCCGGGGAGCTGTTTTTT.

The chain links TRBV9 to TRBJ2-2; D remains ambiguous. Per germline, CDR1 SGDLS and CDR2 YYNGEE. The V gene lost 5 bases and the J gene lost 4 bases, with 6 bases spanning the gap. This CDR3 spans 12 amino acids. CDR3 in amino acids: CASRTGTGELFF. In DNA, the CDR3 is TGTGCCAGCAGGACGGGCACCGGGGAGCTGTTTTTT.

The CDR3 loop reads CASSWAGGDTQYF. The CDR3 bases are TGTGCCAGCAGCTGGGCTGGGGGGGATACGCAGTATTTT. V and J are TRBV5-4 and TRBJ2-3; D may be TRBD2 (6 bases). Germline loops: CDR1 SGHNT, CDR2 YYREEE (reference sequence). V was trimmed by 3 bases and J by 6 bases, leaving 11 bases between them. CDR3 size: 13 residues.

Comments on this clone: Within the sample, other DNA sequences also encode this same CDR3. The chain recombines TRBV19 with TRBJ1-1, with a possible D match to TRBD1 (5 bases). This CDR3 has 14 residues. Germline CDR1 LNHDA, CDR2 SQIVND (reference sequence). The V end was cut by 3 bases, the J end by 1 base, with 9 bases between. CDR3 nucleotide sequence: TGTGCCAGTAGTATGGGGCAGTCGAACACTGAAGCTTTCTTT. Amino acid sequence: CASSMGQSNTEAFF.

This chain links TRBV5-1 with TRBJ1-2; 7 nucleotides match TRBD1. Trimming took 1 base from V and 5 from J; bases not matched to a gene: 11. The CDR3 spans 16 residues. Germline V lookup: CDR1 SGHRS, CDR2 YFSETQ. DNA for the CDR3: TGCGCCAGCAGCTTGCCTGGGACAGTTTCATATTATGGCTACACCTTC. Its translation: CASSLPGTVSYYGYTF.

The chain uses TRBV4-1 and TRBJ2-4, with 9 bases that match TRBD1. Trimming cost V 1 base and J 6 bases; bases outside gene matches: 1. Germline CDR1 MGHRA, CDR2 YSYEKL. CDR3 length: 14 amino acids. The CDR3 coding sequence is TGCGCCAGCAGCCAAGGACAGGGGGTAAACATTCAGTACTTC. Its protein is CASSQGQGVNIQYF.

V and J are TRBV5-4 and TRBJ1-4, with TRBD1 matching 10 bases. The CDR3 has 13 amino acids. V was pared by 7 bases and J by 5 bases, with 2 bases of the junction left unmatched. The V gene's germline CDR1 is SGHNT and CDR2 YYREEE (reference sequence). CDR3 in DNA: TGTGCCAGCTTGGACAGGGGGAATGAAAAACTGTTTTTT. The encoded protein is CASLDRGNEKLFF.

The rearrangement links TRBV5-5 to TRBJ1-2; D may be TRBD1 (5 bases). Trimming took off 0 bases at V and 0 bases at J, with 9 bases between the two ends. The CDR3 contains 15 residues. The germline gives CDR1 SGHKS, CDR2 YYEKEE (reference sequence). In nucleotides, the CDR3 is TGTGCCAGCAGCTTGGAGGGCAGGGCTAACTATGGCTACACCTTC. Protein sequence: CASSLEGRANYGYTF. Complete variable domain (other parts from reference TRBV5-5 and TRBJ1-2): DAGVTQSPTHLIKTRGQQVTLRCSPISGHKSVSWYQQVLGQGPQFIFQYYEKEERGRGNFPDRFSARQFPNYSSELNVNALLLGDSALYLCASSLEGRANYGYTFGSGTRLTVV.

The V and J genes are TRBV20-1 and TRBJ2-1; 10 nucleotides match TRBD1. Germline-derived CDR1 and CDR2 are DFQATT and SNEGSKA (reference sequence). J was trimmed by 8 bases and V by 3 bases; bases with no gene match: 10. The CDR3 consists of 15 residues. This CDR3 reads CSASSPDRGEYEQFF. DNA for the CDR3: TGCAGTGCTAGTTCCCCGGACAGGGGGGAGTATGAGCAGTTCTTC.